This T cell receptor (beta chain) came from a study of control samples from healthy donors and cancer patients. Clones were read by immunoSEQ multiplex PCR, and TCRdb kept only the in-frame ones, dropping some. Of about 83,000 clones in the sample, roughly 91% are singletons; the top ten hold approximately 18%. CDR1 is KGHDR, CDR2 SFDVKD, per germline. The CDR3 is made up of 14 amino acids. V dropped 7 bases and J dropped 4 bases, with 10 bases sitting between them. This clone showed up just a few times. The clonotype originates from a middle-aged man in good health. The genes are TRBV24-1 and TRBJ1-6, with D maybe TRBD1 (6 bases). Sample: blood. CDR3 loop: CATRGHAYNSPLHF. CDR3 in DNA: TGTGCCACCAGGGGACACGCTTATAATTCACCCCTCCACTTT.